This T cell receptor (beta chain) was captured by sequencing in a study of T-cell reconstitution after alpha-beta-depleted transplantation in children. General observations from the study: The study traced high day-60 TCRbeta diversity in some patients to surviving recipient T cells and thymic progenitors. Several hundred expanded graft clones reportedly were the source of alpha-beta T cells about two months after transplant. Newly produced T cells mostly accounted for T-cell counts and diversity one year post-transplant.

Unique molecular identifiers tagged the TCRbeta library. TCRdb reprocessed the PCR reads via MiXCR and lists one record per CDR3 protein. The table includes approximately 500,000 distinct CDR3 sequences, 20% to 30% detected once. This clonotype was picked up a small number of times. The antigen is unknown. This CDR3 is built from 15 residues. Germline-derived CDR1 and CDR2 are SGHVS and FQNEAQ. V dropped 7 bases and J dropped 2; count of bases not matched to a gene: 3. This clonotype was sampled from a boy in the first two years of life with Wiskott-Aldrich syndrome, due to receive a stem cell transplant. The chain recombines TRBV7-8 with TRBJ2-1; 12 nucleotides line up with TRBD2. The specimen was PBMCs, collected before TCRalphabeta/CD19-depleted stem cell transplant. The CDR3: CASTSSGRAYNEQFF. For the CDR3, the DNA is TGTGCCAGCACCTCTAGCGGGAGGGCCTACAATGAGCAGTTCTTC. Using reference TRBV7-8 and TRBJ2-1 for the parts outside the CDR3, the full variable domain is GAGVSQSPRYKVAKRGQDVALRCDPISGHVSLFWYQQALGQGPEFLTYFQNEAQLDKSGLPSDRFFAERPEGSVSTLKIQRTQQEDSAVYLCASTSSGRAYNEQFFGPGTRLTVL.